The present T cell receptor beta chain was sequenced within a study of shared clonotypes between healthy human individuals. Study conclusions and caveats: In contrast to clonotypes shared by all four donors, non-shared clonotypes had lower generation probabilities.

This clone was seen more than once but under ten times. Its antigen is unknown. CDR1 and CDR2 (germline): LNHDA, SQIVND (reference sequence). V was clipped by 5 bases and J by 2 bases; unmatched bases: 10. The CDR3 covers 16 residues. Sequencing was performed with immunoSEQ multiplex PCR; in TCRdb, only in-frame clones are kept and a portion is missing. The sample has around 2,000,000 clones, around 93% seen once. Cells designated naive CD8 were CD45RO-negative and were positively selected for CCR7, with terminally differentiated effector memory CD45RA+ cells excluded. This sequence originates from a man between 18 and 35 years old in good health. Some clones in this sample may be carry-over from other donors' samples. The chain links TRBV19 to TRBJ1-1; 8 positions agree with TRBD1. Sequenced material: naive CD8+ T cells from PBMCs. The CDR3 protein is CASSPRQGHLNTEAFF. The CDR3 nucleotides read TGTGCCAGTAGTCCGAGACAGGGGCACCTCAACACTGAAGCTTTCTTT.